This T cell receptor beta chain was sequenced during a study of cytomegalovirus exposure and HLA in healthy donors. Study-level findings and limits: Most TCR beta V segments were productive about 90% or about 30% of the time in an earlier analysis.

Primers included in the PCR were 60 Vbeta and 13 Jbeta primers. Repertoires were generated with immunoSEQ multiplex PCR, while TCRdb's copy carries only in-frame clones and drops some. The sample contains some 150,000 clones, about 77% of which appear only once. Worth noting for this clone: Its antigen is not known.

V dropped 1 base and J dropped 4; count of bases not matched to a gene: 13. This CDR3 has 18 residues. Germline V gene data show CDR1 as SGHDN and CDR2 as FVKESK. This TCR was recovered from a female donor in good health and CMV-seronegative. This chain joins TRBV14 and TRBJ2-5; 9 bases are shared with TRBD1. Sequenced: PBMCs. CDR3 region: CASSQGIAIRTGVETQYF. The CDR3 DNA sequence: TGTGCCAGCAGCCAAGGCATAGCGATAAGGACAGGGGTAGAGACCCAGTACTTC.